This T cell receptor beta chain was identified in a study of Ad26.COV2.S vaccination and SARS-CoV-2 variants. Study summary: Donor was one of the participants in the Ad26.COV2.S arm of the COV1001 trial. Each vaccinee took Ad26.COV2.S intramuscularly, once or twice 56 days apart.

CDR1 and CDR2 from the germline V gene are MNHEY and SVGAGI. The CDR3 runs to 15 residues. Trimming removed 1 base at V and 9 bases at J, with 18 bases between. The treatment here: roughly 19 received Ad26.COV2.S at low or high dose, single or two shots; about 5 received placebo; per-sample allocation not given. Each sample was drawn 63 days after the first injection (of vaccine or placebo). A Boston donor was an adult aged 18-55 years. Profiling relied on immunoSEQ multiplex PCR, and the TCRdb table lists in-frame clones only, not all of them. The sample records 400,000 to 450,000 clones, more than 80% being singletons.

The rearrangement uses TRBV6-5 and TRBJ2-5, with D possibly being TRBD1 (6 bases). The receptor was isolated from a person between 18 and 65 years old who received the Ad26.COV2.S COVID-19 vaccine or a placebo. This material consisted of peripheral blood, taken in a trial of Ad26.COV2.S vaccine versus placebo. CDR3 loop: CASSYFDRMVEAQYF. In DNA form, the CDR3 reads TGTGCCAGCAGTTACTTTGACAGGATGGTTGAGGCCCAGTACTTC.